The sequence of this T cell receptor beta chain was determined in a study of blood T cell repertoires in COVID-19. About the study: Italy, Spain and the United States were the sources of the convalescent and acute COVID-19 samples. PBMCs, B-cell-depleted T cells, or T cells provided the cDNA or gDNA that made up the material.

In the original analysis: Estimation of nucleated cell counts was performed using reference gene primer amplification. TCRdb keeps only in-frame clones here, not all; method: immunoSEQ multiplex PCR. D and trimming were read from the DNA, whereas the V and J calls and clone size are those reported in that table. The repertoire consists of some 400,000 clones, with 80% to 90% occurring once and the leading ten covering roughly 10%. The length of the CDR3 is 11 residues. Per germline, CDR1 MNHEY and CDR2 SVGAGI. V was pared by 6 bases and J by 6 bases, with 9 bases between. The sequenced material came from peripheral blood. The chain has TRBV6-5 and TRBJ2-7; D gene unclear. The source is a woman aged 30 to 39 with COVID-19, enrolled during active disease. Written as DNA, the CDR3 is TGTGCCAGCAGGAGGTTGGGCGAGCAGTACTTC. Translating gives CASRRLGEQYF.